This TCR beta chain was observed in a study of preoperative IRX-2 immunotherapy in early breast cancer. Only in-frame clones appear in the TCRdb table, and some are missing; sequencing was by immunoSEQ multiplex PCR. The sample includes 95,000 to 100,000 clones, approximately 90% seen only once; the top ten take about 1.9%. Germline V CDR1 and CDR2: KGHSH, LQKENI. Trimming left V 6 bases short and J 4 bases short, with 15 bases between. The CDR3 contains 14 residues. This clone was counted only a few times. As for treatment: preoperative locoregional IRX-2 cytokine immunotherapy. This chain joins TRBV18 and TRBJ1-2, with unresolved D. The clonotype was recovered from a human donor with breast cancer. Sample: tumor tissue, taken after IRX-2 immunotherapy. The CDR3 spells CASSAEPGGYGYTF. The CDR3 DNA follows: TGTGCCAGCTCTGCCGAGCCGGGAGGCTATGGCTACACCTTC.